Listed here are 26 T cell receptor beta chains from one sample, sequenced in a study of shared clonotypes between healthy human individuals. Profiled with immunoSEQ multiplex PCR; TCRdb holds only in-frame clones, not every one. The sample has some 1.1 million clones; about 72% are singletons. Specimen: memory CD4+ T cells from PBMCs. Noted subset: CD45RA-negative fraction. These receptors were obtained from a man younger than 30 in good health. Some clones in this sample may be carry-over from other donors' samples.

This clone was seen a single time. V gene TRBV28 combines with J gene TRBJ2-4; TRBD2 matches 7 bases. Germline trimming cut 0 bases from V and 4 bases from J; bases unmatched to any gene: 6. Per the germline V gene, CDR1 is MDHEN and CDR2 is SYDVKM. The CDR3 is 16 amino acids. CDR3 nucleotide sequence: TGTGCCAGCAGTTTATGGGCTAGCGGAGAGAAAAACATTCAGTACTTC. This codes for CASSLWASGEKNIQYF. Variable domain in full (rest from reference TRBV28 and TRBJ2-4): DVKVTQSSRYLVKRTGEKVFLECVQDMDHENMFWYRQDPGLGLRLIYFSYDVKMKEKGDIPEGYSVSREKKERFSLILESASTNQTSMYLCASSLWASGEKNIQYFGAGTRLSVL.

This clone was detected only a few times. Other DNA sequences in this sample translate to the same CDR3. This chain links TRBV7-9 with TRBJ2-5; D may be TRBD1 (6 bases). The CDR3 extends over 14 amino acids. V lost 5 bases, J lost 1 base, and 11 bases lay in between. Germline V lookup: CDR1 SEHNR, CDR2 FQNEAQ (reference sequence). The CDR3 region has the DNA TGTGCCAGCAGCACCCGGACAGTCCAAGAGACCCAGTACTTC. Translated, it gives CASSTRTVQETQYF.

The chain links TRBV7-3 to TRBJ2-7; D not certain. Trimming pared 9 bases from V and 2 bases from J, leaving 20 bases between. This CDR3 is 15 amino acids long. Germline V gene lookup returns CDR1 SGHTA and CDR2 FQGTGA. The CDR3 DNA is TGTGCCAGATGGGGTGGAAGCGCAAATCCCTACGAGCAGTACTTC. Translation gives CARWGGSANPYEQYF.

The chain employs TRBV27 and TRBJ2-3; D could derive from TRBD1 or TRBD2 (5 bases each). The V gene lost 4 bases and the J gene lost 1 base, with 24 bases spanning the gap. The CDR3 totals 19 residues. CDR1 and CDR2 (germline): MNHEY, SMNVEV (reference sequence). As DNA, the CDR3 is TGTGCCAGCAGTTCATTCCCGGGGCGCCGGGCTTTTGGCACAGATACGCAGTATTTT. Amino acid sequence: CASSSFPGRRAFGTDTQYF.

This clone has a single count. The rearrangement joins TRBV28 to TRBJ1-2, with 7 bases fitting TRBD1. The CDR3 covers 11 residues. V lost 10 bases and J lost 8; bases outside the gene matches: 7. Germline-derived CDR1 and CDR2 are MDHEN and SYDVKM. CDR3 sequence reads: CATRQGYGYTF. The CDR3, as DNA: TGTGCCACCCGACAGGGCTACGGCTACACCTTC.

CDR3 coding DNA: TGTGCCAGCAGTTGGGGCCTCTACGAGCAGTACTTC. Protein product: CASSWGLYEQYF. The chain couples TRBV28 to TRBJ2-7; tentatively, D is TRBD1 (5 bases). This CDR3 has 12 residues. V lost 4 bases and J lost 3, with 7 bases in between. Germline V gene data show CDR1 as MDHEN and CDR2 as SYDVKM.

V is TRBV7-2 and J is TRBJ1-2; 8 positions match TRBD1. The CDR3 runs 12 residues. The germline CDR1 and CDR2 sequences are SGHTA and FQGNSA. V shed 6 bases and J 7 bases; nucleotides not matched to a gene: 4. CDR3 loop: CASRTGVRGYTF. In DNA form, the CDR3 reads TGTGCCAGCAGGACAGGGGTACGTGGCTACACCTTC.

The J gene is TRBJ1-1, the V gene TRBV29-1; D uncertain. CDR1 is SQVTM, CDR2 ANQGSEA, per germline. Trimming left V 6 bases short and J 0 bases short, with 5 bases between. This CDR3 comprises 11 residues. The CDR3 DNA is TGCAGCGTACCAATGAACACTGAAGCTTTCTTT. Its translation: CSVPMNTEAFF.

The V gene is TRBV11-3, the J gene TRBJ2-3, with D perhaps matching TRBD2 (7 bases). The CDR3 totals 14 residues. Trimming removed 5 bases from V and 0 bases from J, with 9 bases in between. The germline gives CDR1 SGHNT, CDR2 YENEEA. The CDR3 sequence is CASSRGGSTDTQYF. DNA of the CDR3: TGTGCCAGCAGCAGGGGGGGCAGCACAGATACGCAGTATTTT.

This clone has only a few counts. Within the sample, other DNA sequences also encode this same CDR3. CDR3 bases: TGCAGCGTTGAAGGCCGGAACACTGAAGCTTTCTTT. Amino acids: CSVEGRNTEAFF. The chain has TRBV29-1 and TRBJ1-1; D is uncertain. The CDR3 is 12 amino acids. Germline CDR1 is SQVTM and CDR2 is ANQGSEA. V shed 1 base and J shed 1 base, with 4 bases lying between them.

The gene calls are TRBV5-1 and TRBJ2-2, with D unresolved. Germline lookup yields CDR1 SGHRS and CDR2 YFSETQ. This CDR3 contains 14 residues. V was trimmed by 5 bases and J by 1 base, leaving 9 bases between them. Written as DNA, the CDR3 is TGCGCCAGCAGGGAGTGGGGGAACACCGGGGAGCTGTTTTTT. Its protein product is CASREWGNTGELFF. The complete variable domain, with remaining parts taken from reference TRBV5-1 and TRBJ2-2, reads KAGVTQTPRYLIKTRGQQVTLSCSPISGHRSVSWYQQTPGQGLQFLFEYFSETQRNKGNFPGRFSGRQFSNSRSEMNVSTLELGDSALYLCASREWGNTGELFFGEGSRLTVL.

In this sample, this clone turned up a few times. The V and J genes are TRBV7-2 and TRBJ2-7; tentative D call: TRBD2 (5 bases). The CDR3 contains 13 residues. In germline, CDR1 is SGHTA, CDR2 FQGNSA. The germline V and J ends were trimmed by 3 bases and 3 bases, with 9 bases remaining between them. The CDR3, as DNA: TGTGCCAGCAGCTTGGACTCGAACTACGAGCAGTACTTC. It is translated as CASSLDSNYEQYF.

Note on this clone: A single base separates this from a much larger clone, so it may be a read error. V and J are TRBV7-8 and TRBJ2-1, with D unclear. Germline assignment: CDR1 SGHVS and CDR2 FQNEAQ. V was trimmed by 2 bases and J by 6 bases, leaving 5 bases between them. The CDR3 contains 12 residues. CDR3: CASSLWGNEQFF. In DNA, the CDR3 is TGTGCCAGCAGCTTATGGGGCAATGAGCAGTTCTTC.

The V call is TRBV7-9, the J call TRBJ2-3, with TRBD2 identical over 12 bases. Per germline, CDR1 SEHNR and CDR2 FQNEAQ (reference sequence). CDR3 length: 18 residues. J lost 2 bases, V lost 1 base, and 7 bases had no gene match. The CDR3 sequence: CASSLGTSGDTTTDTQYF. The CDR3 DNA reads TGTGCCAGCAGCTTAGGGACTAGCGGGGATACTACCACAGATACGCAGTATTTT.

This chain connects TRBV5-1 to TRBJ2-5, with 12 bases fitting TRBD2. V was clipped by 4 bases and J by 4 bases; unmatched bases: 8. This CDR3 is 16 amino acids long. CDR1 SGHRS and CDR2 YFSETQ come from the germline V gene. CDR3 region: CASSPTPGLAGETQYF. The CDR3 DNA reads TGCGCCAGCAGCCCCACCCCGGGACTAGCGGGAGAGACCCAGTACTTC.

The V gene is TRBV5-1, the J gene TRBJ2-3; TRBD2 matches at 8 bases. Per germline, CDR1 SGHRS and CDR2 YFSETQ. The CDR3 totals 17 residues. The V gene end was trimmed by 0 bases and the J gene end by 5 bases; junction bases not matched to a gene: 11. For the CDR3, the DNA is TGCGCCAGCAGCTTGGTGCCTCCCGGTCTAGCGGGAGATACGCAGTATTTT. It specifies CASSLVPPGLAGDTQYF.

CDR3 sequence (DNA): TGTGCCCGCAACAGTGGGATGAACGGAAACACCATATATTTT. This codes for CARNSGMNGNTIYF. The J gene is TRBJ1-3, the V gene TRBV2; D is ambiguous. Germline V CDR1 and CDR2: SNHLY, FYNNEI. There are 14 residues in the CDR3. V was cut by 11 bases and J by 4 bases, with 18 bases left in between.

CDR3 nucleotides: TGCGCCAGCAGGGAAGACAGAAACTCTGGAAACACCATATATTTT. This encodes CASREDRNSGNTIYF. The rearrangement joins TRBV10-1 to TRBJ1-3; D may be TRBD1 (5 bases). V was cut by 6 bases and J by 0 bases, with 12 bases left in between. CDR3 size: 15 residues. Germline CDR1 and CDR2: WNHNN and SYGVQD (reference sequence).

DNA for the CDR3: TGCGCCAGCAGCTCGACTAGCGGGAGGGCCTCAAATACGCAGTATTTT. Translation gives CASSSTSGRASNTQYF. The V and J genes are TRBV5-1 and TRBJ2-3, with 14 bases fitting TRBD2. There are 16 residues in the CDR3. Germline assignment: CDR1 SGHRS and CDR2 YFSETQ. V lost 3 bases to trimming and J lost 7 bases; unmatched junction nucleotides: 7.

The chain combines TRBV28 with TRBJ2-2, with a possible D match to TRBD2 (6 bases). V shed 4 bases and J shed 4 bases, with 10 bases lying between them. This CDR3 is 14 amino acids long. Looked up from germline, CDR1 is MDHEN and CDR2 is SYDVKM. In DNA form, the CDR3 reads TGTGCCAGCAGTTCGGGACTTTCCACCGGGGAGCTGTTTTTT. Translated, it gives CASSSGLSTGELFF.

V gene TRBV28 combines with J gene TRBJ2-4, with 8 bases aligning to TRBD1. The length of the CDR3 is 18 residues. V was clipped by 6 bases and J by 1 base; unmatched bases: 14. CDR1 and CDR2 (germline): MDHEN, SYDVKM. The CDR3 loop is CASSPLYRGIVAKNIQYF. Here the CDR3 DNA reads TGTGCCAGCAGCCCCCTTTACAGGGGGATTGTGGCCAAAAACATTCAGTACTTC. Together with reference TRBV28 and TRBJ2-4, the CDR3 gives the full variable domain: DVKVTQSSRYLVKRTGEKVFLECVQDMDHENMFWYRQDPGLGLRLIYFSYDVKMKEKGDIPEGYSVSREKKERFSLILESASTNQTSMYLCASSPLYRGIVAKNIQYFGAGTRLSVL.

The chain carries TRBV5-6 and TRBJ2-7; D call uncertain. The CDR3 is 13 residues long. Germline CDR1 reads SGHDT; CDR2 reads YYEEEE. V was pared by 0 bases and J by 3 bases, with 7 bases between. The CDR3 sequence is CASSLGRLYEQYF. DNA for the CDR3: TGTGCCAGCAGCTTGGGGCGGCTCTACGAGCAGTACTTC.

The chain joins TRBV12-5 to TRBJ1-1; D remains unclear. Germline V gene lookup returns CDR1 LGHNT and CDR2 FRNRAP. The ends were cut back, 0 bases at V and 8 bases at J, with 10 bases in the middle. This CDR3 is built from 13 residues. The CDR3 reads CASGLVPKAEAFF. CDR3 nucleotide sequence: TGTGCTAGTGGTTTGGTCCCTAAAGCAGAAGCTTTCTTT.

Notes on this clone: Only one base separates this from a far larger clonotype, so it likely reflects a read error. J is TRBJ2-5 and V is TRBV25-1, with 9 bases identical to TRBD1. Germline V gene lookup returns CDR1 MGHDK and CDR2 SYGVNS. Unmatched junction bases numbered 3, after V lost 6 bases and J lost 7 bases. This CDR3 is 12 amino acids long. CDR3 loop: CASRGQGGTQYF. The CDR3 coding sequence is TGTGCCAGCAGGGGACAGGGAGGGACCCAGTACTTC.

The chain combines TRBV5-1 with TRBJ2-2; D unresolved. The CDR3 loop spans 14 amino acids. The germline V and J ends were trimmed by 0 bases and 6 bases, with 9 bases remaining between them. From germline, CDR1 is SGHRS and CDR2 YFSETQ. The CDR3 protein is CASSLAPQAGELFF. CDR3 nucleotide sequence: TGCGCCAGCAGCTTGGCGCCCCAGGCCGGGGAGCTGTTTTTT.

V gene TRBV11-2 combines with J gene TRBJ1-4, with a weak D call TRBD1 (6 bases). CDR1 and CDR2 from the germline V gene are SGHAT and FQNNGV. The CDR3 contains 15 residues. Trimming removed 3 bases at V and 0 bases at J, with 8 bases between. The CDR3 DNA follows: TGTGCCAGCAGCTTGGGGGCCGCAACTAATGAAAAACTGTTTTTT. As protein: CASSLGAATNEKLFF.